The rows below give T cell receptor beta chains drawn from one sample of a study of tumor-infiltrating lymphocytes in primary liver carcinoma. TCRdb passed the multiplex PCR reads through MiXCR, listing each CDR3 protein once. The sample includes about 78,000 distinct CDR3 sequences, roughly two thirds of them seen just once. The sample was liver tumor tissue from sampling region 4. The receptors here all came from a woman aged 60-75 years with primary liver carcinoma and hepatitis B virus infection. The CDR3 runs from the conserved cysteine through the conserved F or W. D genes are given only for firm matches. Size is stated for part of the rows, as once, few or many counts, or as a class when the clone is expanded.

d_gene | j_gene | abundance | v_gene | CDR3nt | CDR3aa
TRBD2 | TRBJ2-5 | few | TRBV20-1 | TGCAGTGCTAGGCCTAGCGGGCACCAAGAGACCCAGTACTTC | CSARPSGHQETQYF
- | TRBJ1-4 | many | TRBV28 | TGTGCCAGCAGCTCCCCAATAACAACTAATGAAAAACTGTTTTTT | CASSSPITTNEKLFF
TRBD1 | TRBJ1-5 | many | TRBV28 | TGTGCCAGCAGAAAGTCACAGGGGGCAGGACAGCCCCAGCATTTT | CASRKSQGAGQPQHF
TRBD2 | TRBJ2-5 | - | TRBV11-3 | TGTGCCAGCAGCTACGTGACTAGCGGGGGAGAGACTCGGTACTTC | CASSYVTSGGETRYF
TRBD1 | TRBJ1-3 | once | TRBV4-1 | TGCGCCAGCAGCCAAGAGGACAGGATTACTGGAAACACCACATATTTT | CASSQEDRITGNTTYF
- | TRBJ1-2 | - | TRBV6-5 | TGTGCCAGCAGCGACCTCGACAGGATCTATGGCTACACCTTC | CASSDLDRIYGYTF
TRBD1 | TRBJ2-7 | - | TRBV11-2 | TGTGCAAGCAGCTTAGCTTGGGGACAGAGCTACAGGCAGTACTTC | CASSLAWGQSYRQYF
TRBD2 | TRBJ2-5 | few | TRBV28 | TGTGCCAGCAGTTCCCCGGGACTAGTCGTATCAGAGACCCAGTACTTC | CASSSPGLVVSETQYF
- | TRBJ1-1 | once | TRBV12-3/TRBV12-4 | TGTGCAAGCACCCGTACGAACACTGAAGCTTTCTTT | CASTRTNTEAFF
TRBD1 | TRBJ1-2 | many | TRBV28 | TGTGCCAGCAGTTGGGGGACAGGGATAGTTGGCTACACCTTC | CASSWGTGIVGYTF
- | TRBJ2-6 | - | TRBV11-3 | TGTACCAGCAGCTCTGAAGGGGCGGGTAGGGCCGACGTCCTGACTTTC | CTSSSEGAGRADVLTF
- | TRBJ2-5 | - | TRBV5-5 | TGTGCAAGCAGCTTCACTAACAGGGCCCCGGGGACCCAGTACTTC | CASSFTNRAPGTQYF
TRBD1 | TRBJ2-2 | few | TRBV19 | TGTGCCAGTAGAAAAATCCGGACAGGGGGCGACACCGGGGAGCTGTTTTTT | CASRKIRTGGDTGELFF
TRBD1 | TRBJ2-7 | many | TRBV10-3 | TGTGCCATCAGTGCGCCGGGACAGGGTATCCCCGAGCAGTACTTC | CAISAPGQGIPEQYF
TRBD1 | TRBJ2-7 | - | TRBV5-1 | TGCGCCAGCAGCTTGGCAGTACAGGGGGCGCGAGAGCAGTACTTC | CASSLAVQGAREQYF
- | TRBJ2-7 | - | TRBV19 | TGTGCCAGTAGTCTAACTCGCTACGAGCAGTACTTC | CASSLTRYEQYF
TRBD2 | TRBJ2-3 | - | TRBV4-1 | TGCGGCAGCAACCAAGAGGGGAGCGGGAGGGCGACAGATACGCAGTATTTT | CGSNQEGSGRATDTQYF
TRBD2 | TRBJ2-1 | - | TRBV11-3 | TGTGCCAGTAGCCTCGATAGCGGGAGCGGGCACAAAGAACAGTTCTTC | CASSLDSGSGHKEQFF
- | TRBJ2-4 | many | TRBV28 | TGTGCCAGCAGTCCGTCCGTGGGGGGACCTCGTGACAAAAACATTCAGTACTTC | CASSPSVGGPRDKNIQYF
- | TRBJ2-7 | - | TRBV12-3/TRBV12-4 | TGTGCCAGCAGTTCGTTCACGGATTCCAAGGAGCAGTATTTC | CASSSFTDSKEQYF
TRBD1 | TRBJ2-7 | - | TRBV29-1 | TGCAGCGTTTCGACAGGGTTGGTTCCATACGAGCAGTACTTC | CSVSTGLVPYEQYF
- | TRBJ1-2 | - | TRBV6-6 | TGTACCAGCAGTTACGCGGGGCAGTATACCTTC | CTSSYAGQYTF
- | TRBJ1-1 | many | TRBV28 | TGTGCCAGCACCCCAGACAGACACGAAGCTTTCTTT | CASTPDRHEAFF
TRBD2 | TRBJ2-7 | - | TRBV2 | TGTGCCAGCAGTGAAGCAGGGAGGGCCGGCGACGAGCAGTACTTC | CASSEAGRAGDEQYF
TRBD1 | TRBJ2-1 | many | TRBV29-1 | TGCAGCTCAGGGGACAGGTTCAATGAGCAGTTCTTC | CSSGDRFNEQFF
TRBD2 | TRBJ2-7 | - | TRBV12-3/TRBV12-4 | TGTGCCAGCAGTTTCCTAAGTGGGACTAGCGGTTCCTACGAGGAGTACTTC | CASSFLSGTSGSYEEYF
- | TRBJ1-2 | - | TRBV10-3 | TGTGCCATCAGTGAGCGGGGGGTCGGCTATGGCTACACCTTC | CAISERGVGYGYTF
- | TRBJ2-1 | many | TRBV30 | TGTGCCTGGAGTGGCGGAACCTACAATGAGCAGTTCTTC | CAWSGGTYNEQFF
TRBD1 | TRBJ1-1 | - | TRBV5-1 | TGCGCCAGCAGAGAGGGGGCGGTAAACACTGTAGCTTTCTTT | CASREGAVNTVAFF